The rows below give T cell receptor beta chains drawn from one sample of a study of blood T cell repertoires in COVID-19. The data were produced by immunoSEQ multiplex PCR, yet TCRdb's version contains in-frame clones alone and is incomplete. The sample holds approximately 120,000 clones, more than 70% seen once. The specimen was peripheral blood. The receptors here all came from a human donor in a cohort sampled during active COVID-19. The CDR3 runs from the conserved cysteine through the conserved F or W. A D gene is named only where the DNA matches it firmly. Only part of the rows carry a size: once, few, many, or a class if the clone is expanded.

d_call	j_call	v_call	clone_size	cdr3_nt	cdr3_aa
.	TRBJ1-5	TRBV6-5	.	TGTGCCAGCAGGCCGACAGGTTCCCAGCCCCAGCATTTT	CASRPTGSQPQHF
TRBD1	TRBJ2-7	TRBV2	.	TGTGCCAGCACTGTAAGACAGGGGCACTCCTACGAGCAGTACTTC	CASTVRQGHSYEQYF
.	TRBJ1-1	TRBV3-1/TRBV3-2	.	TGTGCCAGCAGCCTAACAGGGAAGGCTGAAGCTTTCTTT	CASSLTGKAEAFF
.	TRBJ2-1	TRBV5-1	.	TGCGCCAGCGCTTGGGGAGACCTCTCCTACAATGAGCAGTTCTTC	CASAWGDLSYNEQFF
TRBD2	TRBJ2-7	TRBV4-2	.	TGTGCCAGCAGCCAAGGGGAGGGAGACTACGAGCAGTACTTC	CASSQGEGDYEQYF
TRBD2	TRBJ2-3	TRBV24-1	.	TGTGCCACCAGTGACCCTGGGACTAGCGGGAGAGGGAGGGCGCAGTATTTT	CATSDPGTSGRGRAQYF
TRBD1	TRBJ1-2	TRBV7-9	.	TGTGCCAGCAGCCCCCGGGACAGGGGGCTCAATGGCTACACCTTC	CASSPRDRGLNGYTF
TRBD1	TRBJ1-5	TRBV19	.	TGTGCCAGTAGTCGCGGACAGGGAGACAATCAGCCCCAGCATTTT	CASSRGQGDNQPQHF
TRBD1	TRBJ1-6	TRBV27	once	TGTGCCAGCAGTTTAAGAGGGGGCGCGTCGGGCAATTCACCCCTCCACTTT	CASSLRGGASGNSPLHF
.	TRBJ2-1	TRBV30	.	TGTGCCTGGAGCACACGCGGTGAGCAGTTCTTC	CAWSTRGEQFF
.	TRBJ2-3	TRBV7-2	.	TGTGCCAGCAGCTCCATAGATACGCAGTATTTT	CASSSIDTQYF
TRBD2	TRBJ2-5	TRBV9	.	TGTGCCAGCAGCGTGGGACTAGCGGGAGGAGAGACCCAGTACTTC	CASSVGLAGGETQYF
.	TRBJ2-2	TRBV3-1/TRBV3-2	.	TGTGCCAGCAGCCAAGTCCCCCGAGCGAACACCGGGGAGCTGTTTTTT	CASSQVPRANTGELFF
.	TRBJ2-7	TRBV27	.	TGTGCCAGCAGTTCAGACAAGCTCGAGCAGTACTTC	CASSSDKLEQYF
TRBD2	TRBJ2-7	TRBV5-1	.	TGCGCCAGCAGCTTTAGCGGGAGTTACGAGCAGTACTTC	CASSFSGSYEQYF
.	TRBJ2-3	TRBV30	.	TGTGCCTGGAACAAATACACAGATACGCAGTATTTT	CAWNKYTDTQYF
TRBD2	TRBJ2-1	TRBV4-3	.	TGCGCCAGCGCCGCCGGTAGCGGGAGCTACAATGAGCAGTTCTTC	CASAAGSGSYNEQFF
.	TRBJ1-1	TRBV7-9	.	TGTGCCAGCAGCTTAAAGGAGTTGAACACTGAAGCTTTCTTT	CASSLKELNTEAFF